This T cell receptor (beta chain) was identified in a study of T cells in Graves' hyperthyroidism and ophthalmopathy (dated by TCRdb to between 2018 and 2020). Regarding the complete study: Peripheral blood was sampled at the time of initial diagnosis, prior to any treatment. Prospective prediction of ophthalmopathy was tested in an independent validation cohort of 18 to 20 hyperthyroidism patients and some 17 patients who later progressed to ophthalmopathy. TCR V-J signatures able to tell the groups apart were searched for in a discovery cohort of 95 or so patients, of whom 43 had Graves' ophthalmopathy and about 55 had stable Graves' hyperthyroidism. In addition, the study compared T-cell repertoires in thyroid tissue and in blood from about 6 Graves' hyperthyroidism patients. After blood sampling, hyperthyroidism patients were treated with methimazole at a starting dose of 30 mg daily, and ophthalmopathy patients were treated with high-dose intravenous methylprednisolone. TCR Vbeta CDR3 sequencing of roughly 140 peripheral blood samples (over 40 ophthalmopathy, under 80 hyperthyroidism and approximately 17 progressor patients) is reported in the paper. For training and testing, the 95 to 100 patients in the discovery cohort were randomly divided in a 7:3 ratio. Study-wide findings and limitations: Sample size was not statistically predetermined, and blinding of investigators to group allocation was not performed. In validation, progression to ophthalmopathy was predicted by the model with roughly 71% sensitivity and 72.22% specificity, a median of around 6.5 months before onset. Ophthalmopathy was separated from stable hyperthyroidism by a 13 V-J signature model, with around 88% sensitivity and about 81% specificity obtained in cross-validation and 80%/75% obtained in testing. Blood samples also contained most of the expanded thyroid clonotypes (frequency above 0.001), which suggests that blood repertoires may reflect thyroid immune responses.

Stable Graves' hyperthyroidism was defined as the absence of progression to ophthalmopathy over 18 months of follow-up. Hyperthyroidism patients were newly diagnosed, had a disease duration of under 2 months, and were aged 18 to 65 years. Exclusion was applied to patients with uncontrolled infections, other autoimmune diseases, pregnancy or lactation. Diagnoses were based on clinical symptoms, serum thyroxine and TRAb, thyroid ultrasound and orbital computed tomography. Ficoll-Paque density gradient centrifugation was used to isolate PBMCs from around 10 ml of fresh peripheral blood. Trizol reagent was used to extract total RNA, and RNA quality was then checked on an Agilent 2100 Bioanalyzer. Amplification of TCR beta CDR3 regions was carried out from RNA transcripts. A first-round RT-PCR of the TCR CDR3 used the HTBI primer set with the Qiagen OneStep RT-PCR kit. A second multiplex PCR round built the libraries, followed by size selection and purification. Libraries were sequenced paired-end with 100 bp reads on an Illumina HiSeq2000. For the original study's pipeline: SOAPnuke was used to process the raw data, with reads discarded if the reads contained adapters or uncalled bases, had a mean Phred below 15, or lacked an exact constant-primer or identifier match. High-quality paired reads were merged with COPE v1.2.5, and unique nucleotide sequences were defined as clonotypes. MiTCR v1.1 was used to align clonotypes to the IMGT TRBV, TRBD and TRBJ reference segments. The analysis was restricted to V-J combinations with a frequency above 0.0001, which together covered 98% to 99.2% of the repertoires. The TCS score was defined as the ratio of F50 (clonal expansion) to E x V (chaos), calculated using BLOSUM62-based TCRdist between CDR3 peptides within each V-J. Welch's t-statistics and random forest reduced just over 500 V-J features to 13, which were used in a naive Bayes classifier (R e1071). Clones were called with MiXCR by TCRdb after fastp trimmed the public reads at Q25, and only in-frame beta chains were retained. Rows with a matching CDR3 protein are joined into one entry that keeps the most common DNA and genes. TCRdb's processing, not the authors' own work, is the source of the V and J calls. The sample table shows 350,000 to 400,000 distinct CDR3 sequences, and 19% are seen once. The ten largest clonotypes hold around 3.6% of the sample.

As concerns this clonotype: Its antigen is unknown. Base qualities are missing; no much larger clone stands one base away.

Spanning cysteine to phenylalanine, the CDR3 consists of 14 amino acids. Left in the record is the CDR3 DNA by itself, 42 bases read in frame from the first base. V was cut back by 1 base and J by 5 bases, leaving a gap of 11 bases between them. Taken from the germline V gene, the CDR1 and CDR2 loops are MNHNS and SASEGT. The TCR was taken from a woman younger than 30 with Graves' hyperthyroidism. Sequencing input: blood. The chain is made from TRBV6-1 and TRBJ2-5, with no confident D gene call. CDR3 loop: CASSEGATGETQYF. The DNA sequence is given as TGTGCCAGCAGTGAAGGGGCGACGGGTGAGACCCAGTACTTC.